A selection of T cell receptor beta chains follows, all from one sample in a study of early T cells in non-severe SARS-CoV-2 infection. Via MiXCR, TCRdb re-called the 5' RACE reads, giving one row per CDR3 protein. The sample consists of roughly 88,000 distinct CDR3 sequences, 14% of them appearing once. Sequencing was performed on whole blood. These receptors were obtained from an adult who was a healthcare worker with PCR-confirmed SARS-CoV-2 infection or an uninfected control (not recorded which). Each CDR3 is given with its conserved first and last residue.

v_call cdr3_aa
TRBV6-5 CASSFTSGGLLNEQFF
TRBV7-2 CASSLDPGRNEQFF
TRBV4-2 CASSQDVGVGETQYF
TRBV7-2 CASSLDRTTYEQYF
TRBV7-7 CASSAGGGGTDTQYF
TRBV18 CASSRQETQYF
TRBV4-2 CASSQPPGLAGGRTGELFF
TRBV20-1 CSARVGGSLYEQYF
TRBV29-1 CSVDTSGGQETQYF
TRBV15 CATSRDIPASEGTEAFF
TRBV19 CASSDGLAGRVGELFF
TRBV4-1 CASSQDRGWAGRYEQYF
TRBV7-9 CASSYQRGGNEQFF
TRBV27 CASSAGPPGQPQHF
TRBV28 CASSPSTGGNSPLHF
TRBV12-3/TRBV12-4 CASSHRRGNYGYTF
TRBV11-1 CASSPGTGSRTGELFF
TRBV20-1 CSAKDYKNTGELFF
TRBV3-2 CASRTRTGYEQYF
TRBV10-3 CAISQDRGQDGYTF
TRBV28 CASSSRDRVGQPQHF
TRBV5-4 CASSEGQQHNPPLHF
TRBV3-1 CASSQERGIQYF
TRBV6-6 CASSYLGPGNTEAFF
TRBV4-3 CASSQEGTPGADTIYF
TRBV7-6 CASSQSSDNSPLHF
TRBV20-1 CSAAPVGSHTEAFF
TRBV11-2 CASSFSLGAQETQYF
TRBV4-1 CASSQGPGEDFNSPLHF
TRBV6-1 CASRNPGENIQYF
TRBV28 CATTTGNSPLHF
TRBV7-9 CASSFLVNEKLFF
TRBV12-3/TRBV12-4 CASRWTGDRTEAFF
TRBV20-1 CSAGYGGRDTQYF